This passage covers 24 T cell receptor beta chains from one sample sequenced in a study of blood T cell repertoires in COVID-19. Clones were read by immunoSEQ multiplex PCR, and TCRdb kept only the in-frame ones, dropping some. Of tens of thousands of clones listed, less than 95% were seen once; the top ten hold around 0.47%. Sequencing was performed on peripheral blood. These receptors all come from a man aged 50 to 59 with COVID-19, enrolled during active disease.

This clone was seen a single time. The rearrangement links TRBV13 to TRBJ2-1; possibly TRBD1 for D (5 bases). The CDR3 is 13 residues long. Germline V gives CDR1 PRHDT, CDR2 FYEKMQ (reference sequence). V gave up 5 bases and J gave up 5 bases, with 10 bases separating them. The chain's CDR3 is CASSQTGNNEQFF. DNA for the CDR3: TGTGCCAGCAGCCAAACAGGTAACAATGAGCAGTTCTTC.

CDR3 in amino acids: CASSLARDRPPSGQFF. As DNA, the CDR3 is TGCGCCAGCAGCTTGGCCAGGGATCGGCCCCCCTCAGGGCAGTTCTTC. The genes are TRBV5-1 and TRBJ2-1; tentatively, D is TRBD1 (5 bases). This CDR3 contains 16 residues. Trimming took off 0 bases at V and 12 bases at J, with 22 bases between the two ends. Looked up from germline, CDR1 is SGHRS and CDR2 is YFSETQ.

This chain uses TRBV10-3 with TRBJ2-1; tentative D call: TRBD2 (6 bases). The CDR3 contains 15 residues. The ends were cut back, 6 bases at V and 6 bases at J, with 18 bases in the middle. Germline CDR1 and CDR2: ENHRY and SYGVKD. The CDR3 coding sequence is TGTGCCATCAGCACGTCCCGGGGAGGTTCCAATGAGCAGTTCTTC. This sequence encodes CAISTSRGGSNEQFF.

The V call is TRBV6-6, the J call TRBJ2-7; 10 bases agree with TRBD1. The V gene's germline CDR1 is MNHNY and CDR2 SVGAGI (reference sequence). The trim removed 6 bases at V and 3 bases at J, leaving 8 bases unmatched. The CDR3 is 15 amino acids. CDR3 amino acids: CASSQSGTGVYEQYF. The CDR3 DNA follows: TGTGCCAGCAGCCAATCCGGGACAGGGGTCTACGAGCAGTACTTC.

The chain is built from TRBV28 and TRBJ2-5; D may be TRBD1 (6 bases). CDR3 length: 15 amino acids. Germline V CDR1 and CDR2: MDHEN, SYDVKM. V gave up 2 bases and J gave up 4 bases, with 14 bases separating them. The CDR3 is CASSLGGAGGETQYF. The CDR3 nucleotides are TGTGCCAGCAGTTTAGGGGGCGCGGGCGGAGAGACCCAGTACTTC.

The gene calls are TRBV5-1 and TRBJ2-1, with 13 bases matching TRBD2. The CDR3 totals 15 residues. V gave up 4 bases and J gave up 5 bases; unmatched junction bases: 3. CDR1 is SGHRS and CDR2 is YFSETQ in the germline V gene. The CDR3 nucleotides read TGCGCCAGCAGCCACGGACTAGCGGGGGACAATGAGCAGTTCTTC. It yields the protein CASSHGLAGDNEQFF.

The rearrangement links TRBV19 to TRBJ1-4, with 7 bases matching TRBD1. J was trimmed by 6 bases and V by 4 bases; bases with no gene match: 8. Germline CDR1 and CDR2: LNHDA and SQIVND (reference sequence). The CDR3 length is 15 residues. The CDR3 reads CASSKNRGADEKLFF. CDR3 DNA: TGTGCCAGTAGTAAGAACAGGGGCGCAGATGAAAAACTGTTTTTT.

The chain recombines TRBV19 with TRBJ1-2, with 9 bases that match TRBD1. Trimming cost V 7 bases and J 3 bases; bases outside gene matches: 9. The germline V gene encodes CDR1 LNHDA and CDR2 SQIVND (reference sequence). The CDR3 length is 15 residues. CDR3 region: CASIGRWDRDYGYTF. CDR3 sequence (DNA): TGTGCCAGTATCGGGCGGTGGGACAGGGACTATGGCTACACCTTC.

Only one count was recorded for this clone. The chain couples TRBV27 to TRBJ1-4; 8 bases line up with TRBD1. The CDR3 sequence is 14 residues long. Trimming took 2 bases from V and 8 from J; bases not matched to a gene: 4. Looked up from germline, CDR1 is MNHEY and CDR2 is SMNVEV (reference sequence). As DNA, the CDR3 is TGTGCCAGCAGTTTACAGGGGGCAGGGGAAAAACTGTTTTTT. Amino acid sequence: CASSLQGAGEKLFF.

The sample holds one count of this clone. The genes are TRBV9 and TRBJ1-4; maybe TRBD1 (5 bases). Germline V gives CDR1 SGDLS, CDR2 YYNGEE. Deletions cut 4 bases from V and 5 bases from J, with 12 bases between. CDR3 length: 14 amino acids. The CDR3 sequence is CASSTGLLNEKLFF. The CDR3 DNA follows: TGTGCCAGCAGCACGGGACTGTTGAATGAAAAACTGTTTTTT.

This clone was detected once. The chain carries TRBV5-6 and TRBJ2-1; 9 bases fit TRBD1. Germline V gene lookup returns CDR1 SGHDT and CDR2 YYEEEE. This CDR3 has 14 amino acids. V dropped 3 bases and J dropped 10; count of bases not matched to a gene: 8. CDR3 coding DNA: TGTGCCAGCAGCTCGACAGGGGGTTTCGTGGAGCAGTTCTTC. Encoded protein: CASSSTGGFVEQFF. Drawing the rest from reference TRBV5-6 and TRBJ2-1, the complete variable domain is DAGVTQSPTHLIKTRGQQVTLRCSPKSGHDTVSWYQQALGQGPQFIFQYYEEEERQRGNFPDRFSGHQFPNYSSELNVNALLLGDSALYLCASSSTGGFVEQFFGPGTRLTVL.

The V call is TRBV5-1, the J call TRBJ2-3; D not resolved. Germline-derived CDR1 and CDR2 are SGHRS and YFSETQ. V was clipped by 4 bases and J by 4 bases, with 19 bases between them. The CDR3 runs 16 residues. CDR3 DNA sequence: TGCGCCAGCAGCCCGCAACGAGCGAGTTACGCAGATACGCAGTATTTT. Its translation: CASSPQRASYADTQYF.

The chain combines TRBV19 with TRBJ2-3; 10 nucleotides line up with TRBD2. V shed 9 bases, J shed 0 bases, and the junction held 6 bases outside the gene matches. The CDR3 extends over 15 amino acids. Germline CDR1 LNHDA, CDR2 SQIVND (reference sequence). CDR3 sequence reads: CASGGLAESTDTQYF. The CDR3 bases are TGTGCCAGCGGAGGACTAGCGGAGAGCACAGATACGCAGTATTTT. The entire variable domain, with the rest obtained from reference TRBV19 and TRBJ2-3, is as follows: DGGITQSPKYLFRKEGQNVTLSCEQNLNHDAMYWYRQDPGQGLRLIYYSQIVNDFQKGDIAEGYSVSREKKESFPLTVTSAQKNPTAFYLCASGGLAESTDTQYFGPGTRLTVL.

The chain has TRBV7-2 and TRBJ2-1; D gene unclear. The V gene lost 1 base and the J gene lost 0 bases, with 7 bases spanning the gap. Germline CDR1 reads SGHTA; CDR2 reads FQGNSA. The CDR3 totals 15 residues. The CDR3 bases are TGTGCCAGCAGCTTAGGGCCAGGCTCCTACAATGAGCAGTTCTTC. This sequence encodes CASSLGPGSYNEQFF.

The rearrangement links TRBV24-1 to TRBJ2-1, with 13 bases that match TRBD2. V was pared by 5 bases and J by 5 bases, with 2 bases of the junction left unmatched. CDR1 is KGHDR and CDR2 is SFDVKD in the germline V gene. CDR3 length equals 15 residues. The CDR3 is CATSGGTSGNNEQFF. As DNA, the CDR3 is TGTGCCACCAGTGGGGGGACTAGCGGGAACAATGAGCAGTTCTTC.

This clone was seen a single time. The rearrangement joins TRBV24-1 to TRBJ2-1; 10 bases line up with TRBD2. From germline, CDR1 is KGHDR and CDR2 SFDVKD. This CDR3 is built from 16 residues. The junction had 3 bases not matched to a gene; V was cut back by 3 bases and J by 2 bases. The CDR3 loop is CATSDPSGRAYNEQFF. In nucleotides, the CDR3 is TGTGCCACCAGTGATCCGAGCGGGAGGGCCTACAATGAGCAGTTCTTC.

This clone was picked up one time. The V gene is TRBV4-2, the J gene TRBJ2-2, with 7 nucleotides matching TRBD1. Unmatched junction bases numbered 0, after V lost 1 base and J lost 1 base. CDR1 and CDR2 from the germline V gene are LGHNA and YNFKEQ. CDR3 length: 15 residues. CDR3 protein: CASSQGTGNTGELFF. The CDR3 nucleotides read TGTGCCAGCAGCCAAGGGACAGGGAACACCGGGGAGCTGTTTTTT.

The V and J genes are TRBV7-3 and TRBJ2-2; 7 bases match TRBD2. Germline CDR1 reads SGHTA; CDR2 reads FQGTGA. V lost 2 bases to trimming and J lost 4 bases; unmatched junction nucleotides: 7. CDR3 length: 16 amino acids. Here the CDR3 DNA reads TGTGCCAGCAGCTTAGGGGCGGGAGTTGTCACCGGGGAGCTGTTTTTT. Protein: CASSLGAGVVTGELFF. Full variable domain (outside the CDR3, taken from reference TRBV7-3 and TRBJ2-2): GAGVSQTPSNKVTEKGKYVELRCDPISGHTALYWYRQSLGQGPEFLIYFQGTGAADDSGLPNDRFFAVRPEGSVSTLKIQRTERGDSAVYLCASSLGAGVVTGELFFGEGSRLTVL.

The V gene is TRBV5-4, the J gene TRBJ2-4, with D perhaps matching TRBD2 (6 bases). The CDR3 consists of 15 residues. V lost 6 bases, J lost 7 bases, and 20 bases lay in between. Germline V lookup: CDR1 SGHNT, CDR2 YYREEE (reference sequence). CDR3 DNA: TGTGCCAGCAACAAAGGCGGGGACCGGACGAACATTCAGTACTTC. This translates into CASNKGGDRTNIQYF.

The rearrangement joins TRBV5-1 to TRBJ1-2; D unresolved. Trimming removed 0 bases from V and 1 base from J, with 4 bases in between. Germline V CDR1 and CDR2: SGHRS, YFSETQ. The CDR3 runs 13 residues. CDR3 in amino acids: CASSLELNYGYTF. CDR3 nucleotide sequence: TGCGCCAGCAGCTTGGAACTTAACTATGGCTACACCTTC. Combining the CDR3 with reference TRBV5-1 and TRBJ1-2 gives the whole variable domain KAGVTQTPRYLIKTRGQQVTLSCSPISGHRSVSWYQQTPGQGLQFLFEYFSETQRNKGNFPGRFSGRQFSNSRSEMNVSTLELGDSALYLCASSLELNYGYTFGSGTRLTVV.

The chain carries TRBV5-5 and TRBJ2-1; TRBD2 agrees at 12 bases. J lost 7 bases, V lost 0 bases, and 5 bases had no gene match. The CDR3 sequence is 16 residues long. Germline V gene data show CDR1 as SGHKS and CDR2 as YYEKEE (reference sequence). The CDR3: CASSLVLAGGPNEQFF. The CDR3 nucleotides are TGTGCCAGCAGCTTGGTTCTAGCGGGAGGGCCGAATGAGCAGTTCTTC.

This clone has a single count. This sequence joins TRBV30 and TRBJ1-6; D might be TRBD1 (5 bases). With 0 bases removed from V and 4 bases from J, the gap between germline ends came to 19 bases. CDR3 length: 18 residues. From germline, CDR1 is GTSNPN and CDR2 SVGIG (reference sequence). CDR3 amino acids: CAWSVYVSGGSYNSPLHF. DNA for the CDR3: TGTGCCTGGAGTGTTTACGTAAGCGGGGGGAGTTATAATTCACCCCTCCACTTT.

This clone was observed a single time. The chain uses TRBV5-1 and TRBJ2-7, with 7 bases that match TRBD2. Trimming took 3 bases from V and 4 from J; bases not matched to a gene: 7. The CDR3 contains 14 residues. The V gene's germline CDR1 is SGHRS and CDR2 YFSETQ. CDR3 in amino acids: CASSYASGPYEQYF. The CDR3 DNA reads TGCGCCAGCAGCTACGCTAGCGGCCCATACGAGCAGTACTTC.

The chain employs TRBV27 and TRBJ1-1; D is unresolved. V was cut by 3 bases and J by 1 base, with 18 bases left in between. CDR1 is MNHEY, CDR2 SMNVEV, per germline (reference sequence). This CDR3 comprises 17 residues. This CDR3 reads CASSFKWGSRGNTEAFF. The DNA for the CDR3 is TGTGCCAGCAGTTTTAAATGGGGAAGTCGGGGGAACACTGAAGCTTTCTTT.